A single count supports the clone carrying this TCR beta chain. Produced via immunoSEQ multiplex PCR; TCRdb's table is partial and in-frame only. The profile covers around 62,000 clones, with around 84% appearing a single time and around 1.5% taken by the ten largest. This sample is drawn from a study of OX40 agonist ivuxolimab in advanced cancers. This CDR3 has 15 residues. V lost 0 bases and J 4 bases, leaving 13 bases between the germline ends. Germline V CDR1 and CDR2: SGDLS, YYNGEE. The chain uses TRBV9 and TRBJ2-5; D is unclear. The TCR originated in an adult with an advanced solid tumor such as melanoma, head and neck, liver or kidney cancer. The sequencing used CD4+ or CD8+ T cells sorted from blood, collected in a trial of the OX40 agonist ivuxolimab. This CDR3 reads CASSVGPGLGETQYF. In DNA form, the CDR3 reads TGTGCCAGCAGCGTAGGTCCCGGGTTAGGAGAGACCCAGTACTTC.